The present TCR beta chain was sequenced within a study of OX40 agonist ivuxolimab in advanced cancers. Study-wide background: Patients received ivuxolimab, an agonistic anti-OX40 (CD134) antibody. Overall study findings and caveats: With doses of 0.1-3.0 mg/kg, partial responders showed among the lowest clonal expansion. The authors also found low normalized T-cell clonal expansion in some nonresponders.

Notes on this clone: The antigen is not known.

The V end was cut by 1 base, the J end by 4 bases, with 12 bases between. There are 15 residues in the CDR3. The germline gives CDR1 SNHLY, CDR2 FYNNEI. Only in-frame clones appear in the TCRdb table, and some are missing; sequencing was by immunoSEQ multiplex PCR. The table records 50,000 to 65,000 clones, 80% to 90% of them present only once. This clonotype was sampled from an adult with an advanced solid tumor such as melanoma, head and neck, liver or kidney cancer. The source material was CD4+ or CD8+ T cells sorted from blood, sampled in a trial of the OX40 agonist ivuxolimab. The chain combines TRBV2 with TRBJ2-3; possibly TRBD2 for D (6 bases). The CDR3 DNA is TGTGCCAGCAGTGAAGTTCTAGCGCGGTCAGATACGCAGTATTTT. Translation gives CASSEVLARSDTQYF.